The rows below give T cell receptor beta chains drawn from one sample of a study of blood T cell repertoires in COVID-19. The method was immunoSEQ multiplex PCR; TCRdb's version includes in-frame clones alone and lacks a portion of them. The table has over 200,000 clones, 81% seen once. The sequenced material came from PBMCs or T cells enriched from blood (not recorded which). All receptors come from a woman aged 50 to 65 with acute COVID-19. CDR3s include the opening cysteine and the closing phenylalanine or tryptophan. The D gene is left open where the match is weak. Where a row states a size, it is once, few, many or the class of an expanded clone; other rows omit it.

V gene,clone size,J gene,D gene,CDR3 DNA,CDR3 protein
TRBV3-1/TRBV3-2,-,TRBJ2-5,-,TGTGCCAGCAGCCCCTACAGAGACGGGACCCAGTACTTC,CASSPYRDGTQYF
TRBV7-8,-,TRBJ2-7,-,TGTGCCAGCAGCTTAGTTGGGGCAGGGGCGGGGCAGTACTTC,CASSLVGAGAGQYF
TRBV28,-,TRBJ2-2,-,TGTGCCAGCAGTTTAAGCGGAGCGAACACCGGGGAGCTGTTTTTT,CASSLSGANTGELFF
TRBV4-3,once,TRBJ1-2,-,TGCGCCAGCAGCCAAGAGGGGACTCCTTTCTATGGCTACACCTTC,CASSQEGTPFYGYTF
TRBV5-6,-,TRBJ2-5,-,TGTGCCAGCAGCTTGCCGGGGTTTCAAGAGACCCAGTACTTC,CASSLPGFQETQYF
TRBV19,-,TRBJ1-2,-,TGTGCCAGTAATGGTTACAGGGACTATGGCTACACCTTC,CASNGYRDYGYTF
TRBV29-1,once,TRBJ2-2,TRBD2,TGCAGCGTTTTCGGGGCGGGAGGAGGGACCGGGGAGCTGTTTTTT,CSVFGAGGGTGELFF
TRBV11-3,once,TRBJ2-7,-,TGTGCCAGCAGCTTTACAGCAACCTACGAGCAGTACTTC,CASSFTATYEQYF
TRBV7-8,once,TRBJ2-1,TRBD2,TGTGCCAGCAGCTCCGGCAGCGGGGGTTACAATGAGCAGTTCTTC,CASSSGSGGYNEQFF
TRBV11-3,few,TRBJ1-2,TRBD1,TGTGCCAGCAACCAAAGGAGATCCGGACAGGGTCCAGATGGCTACACCTTC,CASNQRRSGQGPDGYTF
TRBV7-8,-,TRBJ1-2,-,TGTGCCAGCAGCTCAAACATATATGGCTACACCTTC,CASSSNIYGYTF
TRBV5-8,-,TRBJ2-7,TRBD1,TGTGCCAGCAGCTTGAGGTTAGGTGGGGCAGGGGGCAACTACGAGCAGTACTTC,CASSLRLGGAGGNYEQYF
TRBV18,-,TRBJ1-1,-,TGTGCCAGCTCACCACCGGCTGGGAACACTGAAGCTTTCTTT,CASSPPAGNTEAFF
TRBV7-8,few,TRBJ1-2,-,TGTGCCAGCAGCTTAGGACAAAACTATGGCTACACCTTC,CASSLGQNYGYTF
TRBV28,-,TRBJ2-7,TRBD1,TGTGCCAGCAATGCGCCGGGACAGGGGTACGAGCAGTACTTC,CASNAPGQGYEQYF
TRBV7-9,-,TRBJ1-6,TRBD1,TGTGCCAGCGGCCCACCCGGGACAGTTAATTCACCCCTCCACTTT,CASGPPGTVNSPLHF
TRBV5-6,-,TRBJ2-7,TRBD1,TGTGCCAGCAGCTTGGTGTCAGGGGGAGCCTACGAGCAGTACTTC,CASSLVSGGAYEQYF
TRBV13,-,TRBJ1-2,-,TGTGCCAGCAGCTTCGGGGAGTCGGATGGCTACACCTTC,CASSFGESDGYTF
TRBV14,-,TRBJ2-7,TRBD2,TGTGCCAGCAGCCGACAAAGCGGGGCTAGTTACGAGCAGTACTTC,CASSRQSGASYEQYF
TRBV12-5,-,TRBJ2-7,-,TGTGCTAGTGGTTTCCAGCAAGGCGGGGAAACCTACGAGCAGTACTTC,CASGFQQGGETYEQYF
TRBV14,few,TRBJ2-6,-,TGTGCCAGCAGCCAGTCACAGGGATTCTCTGGGGCCAACGTCCTGACTTTC,CASSQSQGFSGANVLTF
TRBV14,once,TRBJ2-5,TRBD2,TGTGCCAGCAGCCAGGGGCTAGCGGTCGGTGAGGAGACCCAGTACTTC,CASSQGLAVGEETQYF
TRBV28,-,TRBJ2-1,TRBD1,TGTGCCAGCAGTCCAGGACAGGCCTTACGCAATGAGCAGTTCTTC,CASSPGQALRNEQFF
TRBV7-9,-,TRBJ1-5,-,TGTGCCAGCAGCTTGGGGGGGAGCAGCAATCAGCCCCAGCATTTT,CASSLGGSSNQPQHF
TRBV2,-,TRBJ1-2,-,TGTGCCAGCAGTGAACCACGACAGTATGGCTACACCTTC,CASSEPRQYGYTF
TRBV18,-,TRBJ2-7,-,TGTGCCAGCTCACTCGGACAACCCGCGACCGAGCAGTACTTC,CASSLGQPATEQYF